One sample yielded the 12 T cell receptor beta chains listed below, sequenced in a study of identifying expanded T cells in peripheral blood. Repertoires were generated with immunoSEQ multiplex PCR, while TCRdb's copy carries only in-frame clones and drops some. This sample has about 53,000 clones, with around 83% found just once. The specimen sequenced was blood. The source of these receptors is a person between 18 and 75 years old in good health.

The CDR3 spells CASSHIEGTNEQFF. The CDR3 nucleotides are TGCGCCAGCAGCCATATAGAAGGAACAAATGAGCAGTTCTTC. V gene TRBV4-3 combines with J gene TRBJ2-1, with D unclear. Trimming cost V 3 bases and J 7 bases, with 13 bases left between them. The CDR3 spans 14 residues. Germline CDR1 reads LGHNA; CDR2 reads YSLEER.

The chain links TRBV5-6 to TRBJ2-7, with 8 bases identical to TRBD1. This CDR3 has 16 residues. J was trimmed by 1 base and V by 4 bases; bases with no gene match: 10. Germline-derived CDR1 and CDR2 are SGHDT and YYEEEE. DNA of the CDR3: TGTGCCAGCAGCGATGGACAGGGAAGGCTTTCCTACGAGCAGTACGTC. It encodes CASSDGQGRLSYEQYV.

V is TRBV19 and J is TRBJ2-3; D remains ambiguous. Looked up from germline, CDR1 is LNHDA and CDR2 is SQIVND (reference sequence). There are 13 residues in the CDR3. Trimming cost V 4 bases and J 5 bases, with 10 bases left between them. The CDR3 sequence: CASSTGTVDTQYF. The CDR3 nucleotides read TGTGCCAGTAGTACCGGTACGGTAGATACGCAGTATTTT.

CDR3: CASSDWGTGVYGYTF. CDR3 sequence (DNA): TGTGCCAGCAGTGACTGGGGGACAGGGGTATATGGCTACACCTTC. This chain joins TRBV25-1 and TRBJ1-2, with 10 nucleotides matching TRBD1. CDR1 and CDR2 (germline): MGHDK, SYGVNS. The V gene end was trimmed by 3 bases and the J gene end by 5 bases; junction bases not matched to a gene: 6. The CDR3 consists of 15 residues.

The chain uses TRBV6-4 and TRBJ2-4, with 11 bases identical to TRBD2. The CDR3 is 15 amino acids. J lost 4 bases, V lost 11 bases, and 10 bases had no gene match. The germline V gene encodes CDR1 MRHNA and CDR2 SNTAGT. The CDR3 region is CAPLAGGRNKNIQYF. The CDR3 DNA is TGTGCCCCCCTAGCGGGGGGCCGGAATAAAAACATTCAGTACTTC.

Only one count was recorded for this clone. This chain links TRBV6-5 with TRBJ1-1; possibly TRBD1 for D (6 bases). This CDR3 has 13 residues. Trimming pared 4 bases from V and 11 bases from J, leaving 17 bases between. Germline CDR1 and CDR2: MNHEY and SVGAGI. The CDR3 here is CASSLTLQGSAFF. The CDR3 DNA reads TGTGCCAGCAGTTTAACCCTACAGGGTTCGGCTTTCTTT.

This CDR3 reads CASSLPEGRMGYGYTF. For the CDR3, the DNA is TGCGCCAGCAGCTTGCCAGAGGGTCGAATGGGGTATGGCTACACCTTC. This chain joins TRBV5-1 and TRBJ1-2, with unresolved D. V was clipped by 1 base and J by 5 bases, with 18 bases between them. From germline, CDR1 is SGHRS and CDR2 YFSETQ. This CDR3 is built from 16 residues.

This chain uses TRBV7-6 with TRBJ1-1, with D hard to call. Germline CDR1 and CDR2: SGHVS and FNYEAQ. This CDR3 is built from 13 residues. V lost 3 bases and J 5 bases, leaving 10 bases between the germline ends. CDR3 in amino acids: CASSFGRGTEAFF. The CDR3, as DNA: TGTGCCAGCAGCTTCGGACGGGGAACTGAAGCTTTCTTT.

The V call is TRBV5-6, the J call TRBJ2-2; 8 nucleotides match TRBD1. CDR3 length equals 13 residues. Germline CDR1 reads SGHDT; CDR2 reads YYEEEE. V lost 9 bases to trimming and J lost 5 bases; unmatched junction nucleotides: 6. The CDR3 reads CATQGAGTGELFF. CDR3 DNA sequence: TGTGCCACCCAGGGGGCCGGGACCGGGGAGCTGTTTTTT.

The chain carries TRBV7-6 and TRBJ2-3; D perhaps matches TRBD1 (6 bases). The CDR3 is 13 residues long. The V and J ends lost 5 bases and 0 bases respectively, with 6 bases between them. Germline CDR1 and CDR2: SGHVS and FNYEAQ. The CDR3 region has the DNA TGTGCCAGCAGCCAGGGGAGCACAGATACGCAGTATTTT. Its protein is CASSQGSTDTQYF. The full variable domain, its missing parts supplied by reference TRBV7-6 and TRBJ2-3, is GAGVSQSPRYKVTKRGQDVALRCDPISGHVSLYWYRQALGQGPEFLTYFNYEAQQDKSGLPNDRFSAERPEGSISTLTIQRTEQRDSAMYRCASSQGSTDTQYFGPGTRLTVL.

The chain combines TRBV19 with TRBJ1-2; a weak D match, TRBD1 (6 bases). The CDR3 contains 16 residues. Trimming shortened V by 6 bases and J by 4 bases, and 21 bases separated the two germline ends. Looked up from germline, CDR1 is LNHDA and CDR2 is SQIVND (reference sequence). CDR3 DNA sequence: TGTGCCAGTAGCACCTCCCGGTGGGGGCAGAGCTATGGCTACACCTTC. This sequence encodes CASSTSRWGQSYGYTF.

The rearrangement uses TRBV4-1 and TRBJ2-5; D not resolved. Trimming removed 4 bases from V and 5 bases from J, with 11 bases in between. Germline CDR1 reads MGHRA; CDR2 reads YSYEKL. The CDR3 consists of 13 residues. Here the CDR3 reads CASSRQLWETQYF. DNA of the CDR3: TGCGCCAGCAGCCGACAACTTTGGGAGACCCAGTACTTC.